This T cell receptor beta chain derives from a study of blood T cell repertoires in COVID-19. Study background: COVID-19 samples, acute and convalescent, were from the United States, Italy and Spain. T cells, B-cell-depleted T cells, or PBMCs provided the cDNA or gDNA that served as material.

The CDR3 runs 17 residues. The ends were cut back, 5 bases at V and 3 bases at J, with 20 bases in the middle. The germline V gene has CDR1 SGHNT and CDR2 YENEEA. As originally analysed: Nucleated cell counts were estimated from reference gene primer amplification. The method was immunoSEQ multiplex PCR; TCRdb's version includes in-frame clones alone and lacks a portion of them. The V and J calls and clone size were taken over from that table, and D and trimming were inferred from the DNA. The table has 150,000 to 200,000 clones, under 85% seen once; the top ten hold about 9.4%. The sequenced sample was peripheral blood. The chain combines TRBV11-3 with TRBJ1-3; D might be TRBD1 (6 bases). The TCR originated in a woman older than 75 with acute or convalescent COVID-19. The CDR3 nucleotides are TGTGCCAGCAGCCCTCCCGACAGGCGTAGCGATGGAAACACCATATATTTT. Translation gives CASSPPDRRSDGNTIYF.